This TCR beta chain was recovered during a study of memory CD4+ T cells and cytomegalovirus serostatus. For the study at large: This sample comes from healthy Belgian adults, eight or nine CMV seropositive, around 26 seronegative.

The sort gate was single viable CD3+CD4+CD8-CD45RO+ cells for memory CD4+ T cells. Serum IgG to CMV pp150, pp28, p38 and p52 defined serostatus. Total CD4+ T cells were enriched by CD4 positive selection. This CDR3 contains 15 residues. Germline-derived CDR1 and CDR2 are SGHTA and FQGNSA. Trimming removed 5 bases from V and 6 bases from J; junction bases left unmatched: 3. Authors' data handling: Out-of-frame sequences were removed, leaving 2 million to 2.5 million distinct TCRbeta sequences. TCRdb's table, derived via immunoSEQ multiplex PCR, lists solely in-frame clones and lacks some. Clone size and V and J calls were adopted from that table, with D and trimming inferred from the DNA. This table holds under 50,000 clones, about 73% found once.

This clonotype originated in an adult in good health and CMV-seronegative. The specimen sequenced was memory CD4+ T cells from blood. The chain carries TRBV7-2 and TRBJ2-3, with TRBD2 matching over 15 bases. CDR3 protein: CASSQGLAGGDTQYF. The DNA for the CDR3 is TGTGCCAGCAGCCAGGGACTAGCGGGGGGTGATACGCAGTATTTT.